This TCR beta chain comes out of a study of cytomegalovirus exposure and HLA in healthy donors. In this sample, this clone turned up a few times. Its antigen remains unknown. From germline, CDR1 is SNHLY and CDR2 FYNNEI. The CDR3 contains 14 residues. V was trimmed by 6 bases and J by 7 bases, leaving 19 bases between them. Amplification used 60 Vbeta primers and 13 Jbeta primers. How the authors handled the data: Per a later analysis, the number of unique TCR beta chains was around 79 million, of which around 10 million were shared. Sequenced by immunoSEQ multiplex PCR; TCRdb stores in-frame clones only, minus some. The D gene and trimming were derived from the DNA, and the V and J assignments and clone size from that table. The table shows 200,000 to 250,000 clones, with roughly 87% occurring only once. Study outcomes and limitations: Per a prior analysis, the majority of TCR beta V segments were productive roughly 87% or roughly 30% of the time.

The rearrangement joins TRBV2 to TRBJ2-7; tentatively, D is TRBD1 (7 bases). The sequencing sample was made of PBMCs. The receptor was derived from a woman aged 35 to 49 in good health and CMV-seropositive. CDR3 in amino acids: CASRNGGGNREQYF. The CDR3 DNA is TGTGCCAGCAGAAATGGAGGGGGCAATCGGGAGCAGTACTTC.